The T cell receptor (beta chain) under discussion was sequenced for a study of shared clonotypes between healthy human individuals (dated by TCRdb to the early 2020s). At the level of the whole study: The cohort comprised a couple of women and a few men aged 18 to 49 years. For each donor, CD4 naive and CD4 memory were each run on three plates, CD8 naive on two plates, and CD8 memory on one plate. Blood TCR repertoires of about 5 healthy adults were deeply sequenced to estimate repertoire size and the extent of clonotype sharing between individuals. To increase sequencing depth and limit assay-specific biases, TCR repertoire library preparation and sequencing were carried out by different laboratories using diverse techniques. Leukapheresis yielded between about 0.8 and 8.9 billion PBMCs per donor.

According to the germline V gene, CDR1 reads LGHNA and CDR2 reads YSLEER. The V end gives up 0 bases and the J end 5 bases, leaving 8 bases in the junction not matched to a gene. From the cysteine through the phenylalanine, the CDR3 covers 18 amino acids. Only CDR3 DNA is held: 54 bases, read in frame from base 1. For the CD8 naive samples, CD45RO-negative cells were positively selected for CCR7, yielding a CD45RA+CCR7+ population from which TemRA cells were excluded. Donors were healthy HIV-negative adults with no recently reported acute infections or vaccinations. Only Caucasian adults living in Nashville, Tennessee, USA were represented among the donors. Blood was obtained by leukapheresis, after which PBMCs were separated by Ficoll-Histopaque density gradient centrifugation and cryopreserved in liquid nitrogen vapor phase. Analytical flow cytometry was used to check the purity and quantity of each magnetically sorted T cell population. Genomic DNA was isolated from every sorted fraction and measured by UV absorbance on a Nanodrop 2000c.

In regard to this clone: Its cognate antigen has yet to be identified. No base quality information exists; no much larger clone differs at one position.

Study-level results and caveats: Compared with non-shared clonotypes, clonotypes shared by all four sorted-subset donors had higher generation probabilities. Sampling was limited to blood, and TCR repertoires in tissue likely differ from TCR repertoires in blood. Pairwise subsampling led to the expectation that sequencing depth would affect the degree of clonotype sharing among donors. Naive subsets generally had larger estimated clonotype richness than memory subsets. Because the study included only a small number of donors, the genetic and exposure-history diversity represented was limited. Even with the large sequencing depth, rarefaction of the sorted-subset datasets indicated that sequencing was incomplete. Sharing across a handful of donors was observed for approximately 5% of naive CD4, 3% to 3.5% of naive CD8, 2% to 2.5% of memory CD4, and less than 0.45% of memory CD8 clonotypes.

Using the deep immunoSEQ assay, TCR CDR3 regions were amplified from genomic DNA by multiplex PCR. For each cell subset, the extracted genomic DNA was distributed evenly across all wells of several immunoSEQ 96-well plates, and each plate served as one replicate. For sorted subsets, approximately 0.2 ug of genomic DNA, equivalent to 25,000 to 35,000 T cell genomes, went into each replicate PCR. Purified libraries were measured with a Qubit 3.0 fluorometer, size-checked on a Bioanalyzer 2100, and measured again with the KAPA Library Quantification kit. Each immunoSEQ 96-well plate was sequenced on its own single-read 150-cycle Illumina NextSeq 550 flow cell. As for how the authors treated the data: Because the immunoSEQ output held only junctional sequences and lacked quality scores, the filtering could not match the filtering applied to full-length reads. Sequences were annotated with PyIR, a Python wrapper for IgBLAST v1.9, using IMGT germline references to assign V/J genes and CDR3. Any read was removed if the V/J assignment was weak (E-value above 1e-6), the CDR3 was missing, or the read contained stop codons, out-of-frame junctions, or ambiguous translated residues. V3J clonotypes were defined as sequences sharing an identical inferred V gene, J gene, and CDR3 amino acid sequence. Percentage overlap between repertoires was calculated by dividing the number of shared unique clonotypes by the size of the smaller repertoire. RTK rarefaction, the Chao1 estimator, and Recon v2.1 estimates of unobserved clonotypes were used to assess repertoire richness. For all TCRbeta clonotypes obtained by the gDNA method from a few donors, generation probabilities were computed with OLGA. TCRdb carries this immuneACCESS record with in-frame sequences only. Its versions omit some clonotypes, under half of them owing to an unresolved V gene in the studies checked, with the rest unexplained. V and J calls and clone size are those listed in that table; D and trimming were worked out from the DNA. The sample data list roughly 890,000 clones, and 80% to 95% of these were observed just once. The ten largest clones capture about 25% of the sample.

The clonotype comes from a man under 40 in good health. The sequencing input was naive CD8+ T cells sorted from blood. The intended sense of this specimen's cell subset or site label: CD45RA+CCR7+. The V gene is TRBV4-3 and the J gene is TRBJ2-1; the junction holds 12 bases that match TRBD2. For the CDR3, the sequence is CASSQDGLAGGIDNEQFF. Here is the DNA: TGCGCCAGCAGCCAAGATGGGCTAGCGGGAGGGATTGACAATGAGCAGTTCTTC.